Listed below are T cell receptor beta chains from one sample, sequenced in a study of immune characterization of retroperitoneal liposarcoma. TCRdb re-called the PCR reads through MiXCR, storing one row per CDR3 protein. The table lists about 1,100 distinct CDR3 sequences, around 20% of them singletons. Sequencing used tumor tissue. These receptors came from a male donor with retroperitoneal liposarcoma. CDR3s include the opening cysteine and the closing phenylalanine or tryptophan. Each record gives: clone size, J gene, V gene, D gene, CDR3 DNA, CDR3 protein. A D gene is named only where the DNA matches it firmly. The size entry is marked missing in some rows and otherwise reads once, few, many or a size class.

medium-sized | TRBJ2-1 | TRBV7-2 | . | TGTGCCAGCAGCTTAGGGGGACATCAAGGGGAGACCCAGTTCTTC | CASSLGGHQGETQFF
. | TRBJ2-1 | TRBV7-2 | TRBD1 | TGTGCCAGCACCGCCGGGACAGGGTACAATGAGCAGTTCTTC | CASTAGTGYNEQFF
large | TRBJ2-7 | TRBV6-1 | TRBD2 | TGTGCCAGCAGTTGGTCCAAGGGCGGGAGCGTCAGTGAGCAGTACTTC | CASSWSKGGSVSEQYF
many | TRBJ2-5 | TRBV27 | . | TGTGCCAGCAGTTTGGGAACAGGGGGGGCGACCCAGTACTTC | CASSLGTGGATQYF
large | TRBJ2-1 | TRBV10-1 | . | TGCGCCAGCAGTGAGGGACACTCCTACGAGCAGTTCTTC | CASSEGHSYEQFF
once | TRBJ2-3 | TRBV4-1 | TRBD2 | TGCGCCAGCAGCCAAGGTCTAGCGGGAGGCACAGATATGCAGTATTTT | CASSQGLAGGTDMQYF
. | TRBJ2-4 | TRBV6-1 | . | TGTGCCAGCAGTGATATGACTTCAGCCAAAAACATTCAGTACTTC | CASSDMTSAKNIQYF
large | TRBJ2-7 | TRBV7-2 | TRBD2 | TGTGCCAGCAGCTTTAGCGGGGGATCCTACGAGCAGTACTTC | CASSFSGGSYEQYF
medium-sized | TRBJ2-6 | TRBV6-1 | . | TGTGCCAGCAGTTATTCCGCGGGTAGCTCTGGGGCCAACGTCCTGACTTTC | CASSYSAGSSGANVLTF
large | TRBJ2-7 | TRBV6-1 | TRBD1 | TGTGCCAGCAGTTATTACAGGGGCGGTGGGTACAATGAGCAGTACTTC | CASSYYRGGGYNEQYF
. | TRBJ2-1 | TRBV6-5 | TRBD1 | TGTGCCAGCAGTTACGGACAGGGTCACTACAATGAGCAGTTCTTC | CASSYGQGHYNEQFF
large | TRBJ2-1 | TRBV6-1 | . | TGTGCCAGCGCCGACACTCCCTACGAGCAGTTCTTC | CASADTPYEQFF
. | TRBJ2-1 | TRBV12-3/TRBV12-4 | TRBD2 | TGTGCCAGCAGTTTTCTCAGGGGGCGACTAGCGGGAGAGAATGAGCAGTTCTTC | CASSFLRGRLAGENEQFF
large | TRBJ2-7 | TRBV6-1 | TRBD1 | TGTGCCAGCAGGGAACCGGGACAGGGAGTCGAGCAGTACTTC | CASREPGQGVEQYF
medium-sized | TRBJ2-1 | TRBV6-1 | TRBD2 | TGTGCCAGCGAGCGGGAGGGGTACGAGCAGTTCTTC | CASEREGYEQFF
. | TRBJ1-3 | TRBV6-1 | . | TGTGCCAGCAGTTTGGGGATCCTCTCTGGAAACACCATATATTTT | CASSLGILSGNTIYF
large | TRBJ2-1 | TRBV27 | TRBD2 | TGTGCCAGCAGCCCCGCACTAGCGGGGGCTGAGCAGTTCTTC | CASSPALAGAEQFF
medium-sized | TRBJ2-7 | TRBV10-2 | TRBD2 | TGCGCCAGCAGTGAAAGTAGCGGGCTTATAGGCTCCGAGCAGTACTTC | CASSESSGLIGSEQYF
medium-sized | TRBJ2-1 | TRBV6-6 | . | TGTGCCAGCAGTCACCGGGACGCGTGGAGTGAGACCCAGTTCTTC | CASSHRDAWSETQFF